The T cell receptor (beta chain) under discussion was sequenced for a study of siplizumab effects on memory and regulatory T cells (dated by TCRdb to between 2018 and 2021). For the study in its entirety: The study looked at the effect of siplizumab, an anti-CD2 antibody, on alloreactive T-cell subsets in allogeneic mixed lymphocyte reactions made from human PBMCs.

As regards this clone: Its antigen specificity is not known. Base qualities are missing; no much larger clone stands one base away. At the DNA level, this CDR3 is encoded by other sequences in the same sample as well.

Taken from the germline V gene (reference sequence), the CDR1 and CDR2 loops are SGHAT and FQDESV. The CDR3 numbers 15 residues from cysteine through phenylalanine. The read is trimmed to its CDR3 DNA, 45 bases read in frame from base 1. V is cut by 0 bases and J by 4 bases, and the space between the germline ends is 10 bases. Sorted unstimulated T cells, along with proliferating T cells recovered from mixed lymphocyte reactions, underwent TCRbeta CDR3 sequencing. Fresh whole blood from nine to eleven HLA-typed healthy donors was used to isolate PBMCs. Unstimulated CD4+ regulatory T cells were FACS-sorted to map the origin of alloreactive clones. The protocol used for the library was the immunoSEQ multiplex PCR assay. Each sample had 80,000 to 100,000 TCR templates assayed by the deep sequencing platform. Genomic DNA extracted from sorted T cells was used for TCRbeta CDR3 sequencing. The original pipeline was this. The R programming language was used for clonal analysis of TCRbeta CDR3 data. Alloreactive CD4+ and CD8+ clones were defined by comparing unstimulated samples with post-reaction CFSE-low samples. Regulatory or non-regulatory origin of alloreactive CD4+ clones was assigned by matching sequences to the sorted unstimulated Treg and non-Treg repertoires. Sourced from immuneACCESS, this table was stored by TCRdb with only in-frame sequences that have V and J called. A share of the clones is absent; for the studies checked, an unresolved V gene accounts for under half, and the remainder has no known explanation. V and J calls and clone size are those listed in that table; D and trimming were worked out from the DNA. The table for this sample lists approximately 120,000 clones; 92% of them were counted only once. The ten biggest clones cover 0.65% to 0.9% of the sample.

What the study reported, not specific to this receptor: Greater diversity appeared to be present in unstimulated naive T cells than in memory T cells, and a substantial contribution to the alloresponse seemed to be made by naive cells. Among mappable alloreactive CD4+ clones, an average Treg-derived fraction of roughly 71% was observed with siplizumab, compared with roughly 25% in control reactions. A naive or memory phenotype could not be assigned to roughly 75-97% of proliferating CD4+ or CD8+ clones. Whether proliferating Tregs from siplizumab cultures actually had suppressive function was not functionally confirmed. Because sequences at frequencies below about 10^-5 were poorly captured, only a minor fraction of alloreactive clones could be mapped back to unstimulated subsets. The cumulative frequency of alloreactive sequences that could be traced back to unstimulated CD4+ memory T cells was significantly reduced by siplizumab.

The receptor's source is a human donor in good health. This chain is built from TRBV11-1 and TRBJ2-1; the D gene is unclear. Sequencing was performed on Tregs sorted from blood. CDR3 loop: CASSLASWEYNEQFF. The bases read TGTGCCAGCAGCTTAGCGAGCTGGGAATACAATGAGCAGTTCTTC.